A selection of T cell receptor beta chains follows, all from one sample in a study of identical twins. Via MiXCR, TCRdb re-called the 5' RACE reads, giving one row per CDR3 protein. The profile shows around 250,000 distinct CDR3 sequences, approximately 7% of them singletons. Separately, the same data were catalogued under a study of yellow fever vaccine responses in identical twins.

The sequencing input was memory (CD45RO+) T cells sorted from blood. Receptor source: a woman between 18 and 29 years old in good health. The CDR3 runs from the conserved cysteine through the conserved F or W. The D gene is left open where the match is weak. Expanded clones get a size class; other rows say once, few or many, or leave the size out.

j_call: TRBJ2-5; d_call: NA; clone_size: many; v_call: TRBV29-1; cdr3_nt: TGCAGCGTTGAAGAGGTGGTAATAAAAGAGACCCAGTACTTC; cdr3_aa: CSVEEVVIKETQYF
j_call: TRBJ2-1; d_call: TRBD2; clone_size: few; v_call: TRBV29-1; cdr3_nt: TGCAGCGTTGAAGAGTACAGGACTAGGGTCGATGAGCAGTTCTTC; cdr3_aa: CSVEEYRTRVDEQFF
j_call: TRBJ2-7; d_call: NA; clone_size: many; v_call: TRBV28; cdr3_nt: TGTGCCAGCACCACCTTCGATGGCTACGAGCAGTACTTC; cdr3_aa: CASTTFDGYEQYF
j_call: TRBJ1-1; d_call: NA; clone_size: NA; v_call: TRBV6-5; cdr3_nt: TGTGCCAGCAGTTATTTGCAGGGAAACACTGAAGCTTTCTTT; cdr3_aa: CASSYLQGNTEAFF
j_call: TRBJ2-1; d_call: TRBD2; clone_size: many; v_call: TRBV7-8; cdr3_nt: TGTGCCAGCAGCCCTGGGACTAGCGGGAGGCGTATTGAGCAGTTCTTC; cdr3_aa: CASSPGTSGRRIEQFF
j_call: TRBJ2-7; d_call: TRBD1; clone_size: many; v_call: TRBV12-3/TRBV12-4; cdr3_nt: TGTGCCAGCAGTAAACCAGGGACAGGGGTTTACGAGCAGTACTTC; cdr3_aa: CASSKPGTGVYEQYF
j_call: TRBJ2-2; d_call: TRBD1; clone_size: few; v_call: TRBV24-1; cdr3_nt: TGTGCCACCAGTGATTTGCAGGGGGCCGGGGAGCTGTTTTTT; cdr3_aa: CATSDLQGAGELFF
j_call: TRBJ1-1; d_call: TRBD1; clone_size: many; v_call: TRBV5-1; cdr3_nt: TGCGCCAGCAGGATGACAGGGTCGGGCACTGAAGCTTTCTTT; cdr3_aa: CASRMTGSGTEAFF
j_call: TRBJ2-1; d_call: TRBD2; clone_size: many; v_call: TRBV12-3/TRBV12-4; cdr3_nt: TGTGCCAGCAGTTCATCAGCGGGAGGTTCCTACAATGAGCAGTTCTTC; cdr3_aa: CASSSSAGGSYNEQFF
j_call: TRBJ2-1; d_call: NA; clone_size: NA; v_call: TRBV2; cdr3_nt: TGTGCCAGCAGACGGGGACTTTCTAACAATGAGCAGTTCTTC; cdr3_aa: CASRRGLSNNEQFF
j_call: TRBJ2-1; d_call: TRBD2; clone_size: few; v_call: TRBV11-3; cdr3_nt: TGTGCCAGCAGCCCCTCTAGCGGGGGGGTATATTGGGAGCAGTTCTTC; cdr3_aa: CASSPSSGGVYWEQFF
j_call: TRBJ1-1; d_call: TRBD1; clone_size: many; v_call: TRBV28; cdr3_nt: TGTGCCAGCAGTGGCACCGGGACAGGGGGCGCCTCGGCTTTCTTT; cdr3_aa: CASSGTGTGGASAFF
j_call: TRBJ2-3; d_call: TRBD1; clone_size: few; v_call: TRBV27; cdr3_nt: TGTGCCAGCAGTATACGACAGGGAACAGATACGCAGTATTTT; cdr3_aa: CASSIRQGTDTQYF
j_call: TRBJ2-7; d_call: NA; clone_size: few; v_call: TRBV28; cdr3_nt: TGTGCCAGCAGCCCCGGCGGGCGGGTTCGCTACGAGCAGTACTTC; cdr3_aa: CASSPGGRVRYEQYF
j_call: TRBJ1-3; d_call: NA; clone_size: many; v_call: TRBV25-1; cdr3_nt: TGTGCCAGCAGAGGGACGGTCTCTGGAAACACCATATATTTT; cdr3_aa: CASRGTVSGNTIYF
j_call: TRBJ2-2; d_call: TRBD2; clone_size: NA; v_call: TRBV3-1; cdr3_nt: TGTGCCAGCAGGGGACTAGCGGGACACACAAACACCGGGGAGCTGTTTTTT; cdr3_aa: CASRGLAGHTNTGELFF
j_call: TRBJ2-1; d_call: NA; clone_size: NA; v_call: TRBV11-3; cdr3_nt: TGTGCCAGCAGCCACCGGGGCAATGAGCAGTTCTTC; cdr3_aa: CASSHRGNEQFF
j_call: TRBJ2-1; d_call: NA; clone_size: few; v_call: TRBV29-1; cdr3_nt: TGCAGCGTTGAAGGGTACCATGAGCAGTTCTTC; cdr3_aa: CSVEGYHEQFF
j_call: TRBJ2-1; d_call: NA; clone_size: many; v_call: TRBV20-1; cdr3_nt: TGCAGTGCTACCCAACCCCACGAGGACTACAATGAGCAGTTCTTC; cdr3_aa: CSATQPHEDYNEQFF
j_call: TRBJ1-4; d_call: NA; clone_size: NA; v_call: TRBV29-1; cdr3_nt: TGCAGCGCCGCGTTAGGGGCTGGCACTAATGAAAAACTGTTTTTT; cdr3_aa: CSAALGAGTNEKLFF
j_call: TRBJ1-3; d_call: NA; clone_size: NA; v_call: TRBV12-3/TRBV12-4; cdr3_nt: TGTGCCAGCAGCCAAGCAGACACCATATATTTT; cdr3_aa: CASSQADTIYF
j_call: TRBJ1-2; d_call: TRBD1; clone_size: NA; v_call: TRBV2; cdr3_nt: TGTGCCAGCATCCCAGGGGGGCAGGTAACCGGCTACACCTTC; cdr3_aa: CASIPGGQVTGYTF
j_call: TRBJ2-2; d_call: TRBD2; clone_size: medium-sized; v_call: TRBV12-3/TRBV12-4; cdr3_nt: TGTGCCAGCAGTTTGGGGGGGTCGGACACCGGGGAGCTGTTTTTT; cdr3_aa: CASSLGGSDTGELFF
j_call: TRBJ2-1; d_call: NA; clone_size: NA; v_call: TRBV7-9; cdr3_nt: TGTGCCAGCAGCCCCGTGGGGGGGCGGTACAATGAGCAGTTCTTC; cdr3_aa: CASSPVGGRYNEQFF
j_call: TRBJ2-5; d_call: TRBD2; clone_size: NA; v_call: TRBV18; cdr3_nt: TGTGCCAGCTCTCCGAGGGCTAGCGGGGGGCCCATGAAAGAGACCCAGTACTTC; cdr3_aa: CASSPRASGGPMKETQYF
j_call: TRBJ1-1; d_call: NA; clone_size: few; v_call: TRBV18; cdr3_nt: TGTGCCAGCTCACCACCAGCAGGCTGGGGCACTGAAGCTTTCTTT; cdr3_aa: CASSPPAGWGTEAFF
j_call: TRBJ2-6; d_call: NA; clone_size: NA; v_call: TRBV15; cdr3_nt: TGTGCCACCAGCAGCGGGCAGTCTGGGGCCAACGTCCTGACTTTC; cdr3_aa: CATSSGQSGANVLTF
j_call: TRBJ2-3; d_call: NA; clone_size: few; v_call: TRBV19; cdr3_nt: TGTGCCAGTAGTAGGGCGGGAACGACAGATACGCAGTATTTT; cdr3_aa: CASSRAGTTDTQYF
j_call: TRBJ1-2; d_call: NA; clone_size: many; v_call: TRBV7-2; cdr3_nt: TGTGCCAGCAGCTTAGAAGGCAGTACCAACTATGGCTACACCTTC; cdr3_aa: CASSLEGSTNYGYTF
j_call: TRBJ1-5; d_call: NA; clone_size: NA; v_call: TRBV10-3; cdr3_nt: TGTGCCATCAGGGAGACGGATTCCAGGCCCCAGCATTTT; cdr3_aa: CAIRETDSRPQHF
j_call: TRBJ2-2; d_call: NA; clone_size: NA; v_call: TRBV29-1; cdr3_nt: TGCAGCGCGGGGCGAGGGGGAAACACCGGGGAGCTGTTTTTT; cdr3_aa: CSAGRGGNTGELFF
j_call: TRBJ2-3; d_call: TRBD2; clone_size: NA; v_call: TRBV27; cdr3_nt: TGTGCCAGCAGTTCCCGAGGACTAGGCACAGATACGCAGTATTTT; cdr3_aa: CASSSRGLGTDTQYF
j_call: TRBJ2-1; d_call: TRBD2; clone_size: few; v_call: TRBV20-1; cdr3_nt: TGCAGTGCTCCCAGACTAGCGGGAGGGCCCCCCTACAATGAGCAGTTCTTC; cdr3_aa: CSAPRLAGGPPYNEQFF
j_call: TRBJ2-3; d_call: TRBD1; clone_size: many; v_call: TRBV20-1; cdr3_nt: TGCAGTGCTCCGATAGGGGGCGCTGGCACAGATACGCAGTATTTT; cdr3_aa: CSAPIGGAGTDTQYF
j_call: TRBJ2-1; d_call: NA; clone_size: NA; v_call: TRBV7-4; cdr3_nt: TGTGCCAGCAGCCATCACCGGACTTGCGATGAGCAGTTCTTC; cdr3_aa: CASSHHRTCDEQFF
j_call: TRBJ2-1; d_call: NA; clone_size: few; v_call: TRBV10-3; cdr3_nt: TGTGCCATCACCGTTAGCGGTGGTGCCAATGAGCAGTTCTTC; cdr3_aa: CAITVSGGANEQFF
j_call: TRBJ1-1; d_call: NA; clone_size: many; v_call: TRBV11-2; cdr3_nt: TGTGCCAGCAGCTTCTCACGGTTCGAAGCTTTCTTT; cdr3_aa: CASSFSRFEAFF
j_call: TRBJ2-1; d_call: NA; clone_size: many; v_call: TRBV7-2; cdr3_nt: TGTGCCAGCAGCTTAGAGAGACTTTATGAGCAGTTCTTC; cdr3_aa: CASSLERLYEQFF
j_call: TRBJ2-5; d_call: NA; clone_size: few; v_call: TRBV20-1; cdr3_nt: TGCAGTGCGGAGGGTCCGCAAGAGACCCAGTACTTC; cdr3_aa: CSAEGPQETQYF
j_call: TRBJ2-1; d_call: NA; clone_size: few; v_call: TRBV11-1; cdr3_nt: TGTGCCAGCAGCCCTCCGATTTTCTTCGGGGGAAGCTCCTACAATGAGCAGTTCTTC; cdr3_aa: CASSPPIFFGGSSYNEQFF
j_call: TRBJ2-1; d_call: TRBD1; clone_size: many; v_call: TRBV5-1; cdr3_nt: TGCGCCAGTACCGGGACAGGGGGTAATGAGCAGTTCTTC; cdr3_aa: CASTGTGGNEQFF
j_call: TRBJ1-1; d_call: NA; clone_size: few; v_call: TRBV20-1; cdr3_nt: TGCAGTGCTAGAGCCGTGGGGCTCGCTGAAGCTTTCTTT; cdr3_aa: CSARAVGLAEAFF
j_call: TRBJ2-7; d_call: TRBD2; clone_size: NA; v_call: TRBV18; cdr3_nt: TGTGCCAGCTCACCAACAACCAGCGGGAGTTCCTACGAGCAGTACTTC; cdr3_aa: CASSPTTSGSSYEQYF
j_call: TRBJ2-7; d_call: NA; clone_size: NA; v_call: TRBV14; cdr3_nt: TGTGCCAGCAGCCGGGCGACGGCCTACGAGCAGTACTTC; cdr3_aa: CASSRATAYEQYF